These 30 T cell receptor beta chains originate from one sample sequenced in a study of CD8 T cells in Susac syndrome. Roughly 0.45 to 1 ug RNA was reverse transcribed with random hexamers. TCRdb re-derived calls from the immunoSEQ multiplex PCR reads in MiXCR, one entry per CDR3 protein. In the table there are about 140,000 distinct CDR3 sequences, 90% to 95% of which are singletons. The material sequenced was CD8+ T cells from PBMCs. These receptors were taken from a human donor in good health.

The chain couples TRBV30 to TRBJ1-5, with D perhaps matching TRBD1 (6 bases). Trimming left V 1 base short and J 6 bases short, with 16 bases between. The CDR3 spans 15 residues. Germline V CDR1 and CDR2: GTSNPN, SVGIG (reference sequence). The CDR3 nucleotides read TGTGCCTGGAGTGGCTACACAGGGTACGGTCAGCCCCAGCATTTT. This translates into CAWSGYTGYGQPQHF.

The count of this clonotype is one. Here the CDR3 reads CASSLPFDTQYF. The DNA of the CDR3 is TGTGCCAGCAGCTTGCCATTCGATACGCAGTATTTT. The rearrangement uses TRBV7-9 and TRBJ2-3; no firm D call. Germline-derived CDR1 and CDR2 are SEHNR and FQNEAQ (reference sequence). This CDR3 region has 12 residues. V shed 3 bases and J shed 6 bases, with 7 bases lying between them.

The chain recombines TRBV6-1 with TRBJ1-1; D ambiguous. The CDR3 length is 14 residues. Germline values: CDR1 MNHNS, CDR2 SASEGT. With 5 bases removed from V and 0 bases from J, the gap between germline ends came to 10 bases. DNA of the CDR3: TGTGCCAGCAGTACCGGACCATTGAACACTGAAGCTTTCTTT. Amino acids: CASSTGPLNTEAFF.

The V gene is TRBV30, the J gene TRBJ1-1; weak D call: TRBD1 (5 bases). Germline CDR1 and CDR2: GTSNPN and SVGIG (reference sequence). The CDR3 sequence is 13 residues long. Trimming took off 5 bases at V and 6 bases at J, with 16 bases between the two ends. CDR3: CAWVGITGAEAFF. CDR3 in DNA: TGTGCCTGGGTCGGGATAACGGGGGCTGAAGCTTTCTTT.

This sequence joins TRBV7-2 and TRBJ2-2; 11 nucleotides agree with TRBD2. There are 17 residues in the CDR3. Germline CDR1 and CDR2: SGHTA and FQGNSA. V was pared by 2 bases and J by 7 bases, with 9 bases of the junction left unmatched. CDR3: CASSLMFSGRANGELFF. CDR3 sequence (DNA): TGTGCCAGCAGCTTAATGTTTAGCGGGAGGGCCAACGGGGAGCTGTTTTTT.

This sequence joins TRBV29-1 and TRBJ2-7; possible D gene TRBD1, 5 bases. Germline V gene data show CDR1 as SQVTM and CDR2 as ANQGSEA. This CDR3 contains 15 residues. V gave up 0 bases and J gave up 6 bases, with 18 bases separating them. CDR3 sequence (DNA): TGCAGCGTTGAAGATGGCCGCCAGGGAAGTGGCGAGCAGTACTTC. Encoded protein: CSVEDGRQGSGEQYF.

This clonotype was seen just once. V and J are TRBV23-1 and TRBJ2-1; TRBD2 aligns across 15 bases. TRBV23-1 is filed as an ORF, its function uncertain. CDR3 length equals 17 residues. V lost 4 bases to trimming and J lost 8 bases; unmatched junction nucleotides: 9. CDR3 nucleotides: TGCGCCAGCAGTCTCCCCTTCAGGACTAGCGGGAGGGATGAGCAGTTCTTC. Encoded protein: CASSLPFRTSGRDEQFF.

The rearrangement uses TRBV20-1 and TRBJ2-7; TRBD2 agrees at 9 bases. The CDR3 is made up of 15 amino acids. Germline trimming cut 0 bases from V and 3 bases from J; bases unmatched to any gene: 6. Germline assignment: CDR1 DFQATT and CDR2 SNEGSKA (reference sequence). In DNA form, the CDR3 reads TGCAGTGCTAGAGATTGGACTAGCGATCTCTACGAGCAGTACTTC. As protein: CSARDWTSDLYEQYF.

This clonotype occurred a few times. The rearrangement uses TRBV27 and TRBJ2-1, with D tentatively TRBD2 (5 bases). The germline V gene has CDR1 MNHEY and CDR2 SMNVEV (reference sequence). V lost 2 bases and J lost 5, with 7 bases in between. The CDR3 runs 13 residues. CDR3 in DNA: TGTGCCAGCAGTTTAGCGGGTGACAATGAGCAGTTCTTC. This codes for CASSLAGDNEQFF.

The chain couples TRBV27 to TRBJ2-2; possible D gene TRBD1, 5 bases. The CDR3 covers 13 residues. V gave up 5 bases and J gave up 6 bases, with 10 bases separating them. Germline CDR1 MNHEY, CDR2 SMNVEV (reference sequence). The CDR3 sequence is CASSLRGPGELFF. The CDR3 nucleotides read TGTGCCAGCAGTCTAAGGGGTCCCGGGGAGCTGTTTTTT.

The chain recombines TRBV29-1 with TRBJ2-1; 9 bases agree with TRBD2. Trimming cost V 1 base and J 4 bases; bases outside gene matches: 5. The CDR3 contains 15 residues. The V gene's germline CDR1 is SQVTM and CDR2 ANQGSEA. The CDR3 region is CSVEAGLALYNEQFF. The CDR3 DNA reads TGCAGCGTTGAAGCCGGACTAGCGTTATACAATGAGCAGTTCTTC.

The rearrangement uses TRBV4-3 and TRBJ1-1, with a weak D call TRBD1 (5 bases). CDR3 length: 14 residues. Germline V gene sequence: CDR1 LGHNA, CDR2 YSLEER. V lost 4 bases and J 1 base, leaving 10 bases between the germline ends. CDR3 residues: CASSPYQGNTEAFF. The CDR3 coding sequence is TGCGCCAGCAGCCCTTACCAGGGGAACACTGAAGCTTTCTTT.

V is TRBV30 and J is TRBJ2-7; no clear D. The CDR3 spans 12 residues. Germline loops: CDR1 GTSNPN, CDR2 SVGIG (reference sequence). V shed 4 bases and J shed 2 bases, with 9 bases lying between them. DNA for the CDR3: TGTGCCTGGATGTCCGGACCCTACGAGCAGTACTTC. It yields the protein CAWMSGPYEQYF.

The CDR3 DNA follows: TGTGCCAGCAGCTTAATATCCGGGCGAGGCGAGACCCAGTACTTC. It codes for CASSLISGRGETQYF. The gene calls are TRBV7-8 and TRBJ2-5; D gene unclear. The germline gives CDR1 SGHVS, CDR2 FQNEAQ. Between the trimmed V and J ends, which lost 2 bases and 5 bases, there was a span of 15 bases. The length of the CDR3 is 15 residues.

The chain couples TRBV30 to TRBJ2-2; the match to TRBD1 covers 7 bases. V lost 0 bases, J lost 7 bases, and 11 bases stayed unmatched. The CDR3 contains 16 residues. Germline CDR1 is GTSNPN and CDR2 is SVGIG (reference sequence). Here the CDR3 reads CAWSVLGRGIGGELFF. The CDR3, as DNA: TGTGCCTGGAGTGTACTCGGCAGGGGGATTGGCGGGGAGCTGTTTTTT. The full variable domain, completed using reference TRBV30 and TRBJ2-2, is SQTIHQWPATLVQPVGSPLSLECTVEGTSNPNLYWYRQAAGRGLQLLFYSVGIGQISSEVPQNLSASRPQDRQFILSSKKLLLSDSGFYLCAWSVLGRGIGGELFFGEGSRLTVL.

V usage is TRBV27 and J usage is TRBJ2-2; D is unclear. The V gene lost 4 bases and the J gene lost 6 bases, with 3 bases spanning the gap. Germline CDR1 reads MNHEY; CDR2 reads SMNVEV (reference sequence). This CDR3 region has 11 residues. This CDR3 is CASSSPGELFF. In nucleotides, the CDR3 is TGTGCCAGCAGTTCCCCCGGGGAGCTGTTTTTT.

The chain employs TRBV27 and TRBJ2-7; no clear D. Trimming removed 6 bases at V and 3 bases at J, with 12 bases between. CDR1 and CDR2 (germline): MNHEY, SMNVEV (reference sequence). CDR3 length: 13 amino acids. CDR3 bases: TGTGCCAGCAGGTTAGGGCGGAACTACGAGCAGTACTTC. Amino acid sequence: CASRLGRNYEQYF.

The chain employs TRBV27 and TRBJ2-7, with unresolved D. The CDR3 runs 13 residues. Germline V lookup: CDR1 MNHEY, CDR2 SMNVEV (reference sequence). Trimming left V 3 bases short and J 0 bases short, with 6 bases between. The CDR3 nucleotides read TGTGCCAGCAGTTTGCGGAACTCCTACGAGCAGTACTTC. It specifies CASSLRNSYEQYF.

This chain uses TRBV15 with TRBJ2-5, with D perhaps matching TRBD1 (6 bases). The CDR3 totals 15 residues. Trimming stripped 5 bases from V and 2 bases from J, with 15 bases between. Germline loops: CDR1 LNHNV, CDR2 YYDKDF (reference sequence). The CDR3 DNA is TGTGCCACCAGCGATCCTACAGGGTTTCAAGAGACCCAGTACTTC. Translation: CATSDPTGFQETQYF. The entire variable domain, with the rest obtained from reference TRBV15 and TRBJ2-5, is as follows: DAMVIQNPRYQVTQFGKPVTLSCSQTLNHNVMYWYQQKSSQAPKLLFHYYDKDFNNEADTPDNFQSRRPNTSFCFLDIRSPGLGDTAMYLCATSDPTGFQETQYFGPGTRLLVL.

V and J are TRBV6-5 and TRBJ2-7; 7 positions match TRBD1. With V trimmed by 4 bases and J by 1 base, 4 bases remained unmatched. The germline V gene has CDR1 MNHEY and CDR2 SVGAGI. This CDR3 spans 14 amino acids. The CDR3 loop reads CASSFDRDSYEQYF. The CDR3 nucleotides are TGTGCCAGCAGTTTTGACAGGGATTCCTACGAGCAGTACTTC.

V usage is TRBV28 and J usage is TRBJ1-5, with D uncertain. Trimming stripped 2 bases from V and 7 bases from J, with 15 bases between. Germline CDR1 reads MDHEN; CDR2 reads SYDVKM. This CDR3 contains 15 residues. Here the CDR3 reads CASSLLGSAGQPQHF. CDR3 bases: TGTGCCAGCAGTTTACTCGGGTCGGCCGGCCAGCCCCAGCATTTT.

The rearrangement joins TRBV5-4 to TRBJ2-5; D gene ambiguous. The V gene lost 3 bases and the J gene lost 5 bases, with 8 bases spanning the gap. Germline CDR1 is SGHNT and CDR2 is YYREEE (reference sequence). This CDR3 has 12 residues. The CDR3, as DNA: TGTGCCAGCAGCTCGGACGGGGAGACCCAGTACTTC. It codes for CASSSDGETQYF.

The J gene is TRBJ2-5, the V gene TRBV3-1; D is possibly TRBD1 (6 bases). The length of the CDR3 is 14 residues. Germline values: CDR1 LGHDT, CDR2 YNNKEL (reference sequence). V lost 1 base, J lost 4 bases, and 10 bases lay in between. The CDR3 DNA reads TGTGCCAGCAGCCAAGTTGGGGGCATAGAGACCCAGTACTTC. It yields the protein CASSQVGGIETQYF.

The chain links TRBV29-1 to TRBJ2-1; 8 bases map to TRBD1. The V gene's germline CDR1 is SQVTM and CDR2 ANQGSEA. J was trimmed by 5 bases and V by 4 bases; bases with no gene match: 13. CDR3 length: 16 residues. CDR3 loop: CSVGWTGPTPDNEQFF. In DNA, the CDR3 is TGCAGCGTTGGGTGGACAGGGCCAACCCCTGACAATGAGCAGTTCTTC.

This chain connects TRBV3-1 to TRBJ2-1, with D perhaps assigned TRBD1 or TRBD2 (5 bases each). This CDR3 is built from 15 residues. The V and J ends lost 0 bases and 4 bases respectively, with 10 bases between them. In germline, CDR1 is LGHDT, CDR2 YNNKEL (reference sequence). The DNA for the CDR3 is TGTGCCAGCAGCCAAGACGGTGGGGGATACAATGAGCAGTTCTTC. This codes for CASSQDGGGYNEQFF.

The V and J genes are TRBV30 and TRBJ2-1; D is undetermined. Germline assignment: CDR1 GTSNPN and CDR2 SVGIG (reference sequence). The CDR3 contains 12 residues. Trimming took 0 bases from V and 10 from J, leaving 10 bases between them. The CDR3 loop reads CAWSVLVREQFF. CDR3 nucleotides: TGTGCCTGGAGTGTCTTAGTACGGGAGCAGTTCTTC.

The gene calls are TRBV4-1 and TRBJ2-1; no firm D call. The CDR3 contains 14 residues. Germline V lookup: CDR1 MGHRA, CDR2 YSYEKL. V lost 1 base and J 2 bases, leaving 6 bases between the germline ends. In nucleotides, the CDR3 is TGCGCCAGCAGCCAAGGACCGGCCTACAATGAGCAGTTCTTC. Protein sequence: CASSQGPAYNEQFF.

The chain joins TRBV4-3 to TRBJ1-1; no clear D gene. The CDR3 spans 15 residues. The germline CDR1 and CDR2 sequences are LGHNA and YSLEER. V dropped 1 base and J dropped 5 bases, with 14 bases sitting between them. The DNA of the CDR3 is TGCGCCAGCAGCCAAGGGGTACGGGCAATGACTGAAGCTTTCTTT. It specifies CASSQGVRAMTEAFF.

The J gene is TRBJ1-1, the V gene TRBV20-1; 7 nucleotides match TRBD1. Germline CDR1 DFQATT, CDR2 SNEGSKA (reference sequence). The J segment lost 9 bases and the V segment lost 3 bases, leaving 10 bases of the junction unmatched. The CDR3 is 13 amino acids. CDR3 nucleotides: TGCAGTGCTAGTAAACAGGGGCTCAGGCAAGCTTTCTTT. Amino acid sequence: CSASKQGLRQAFF.

The rearrangement joins TRBV30 to TRBJ1-2; D is unresolved. CDR1 GTSNPN and CDR2 SVGIG come from the germline V gene (reference sequence). The length of the CDR3 is 13 residues. V lost 0 bases to trimming and J lost 6 bases, with 11 bases between them. In DNA, the CDR3 is TGTGCCTGGAGTGTATCGGGAACGCATGGCTACACCTTC. It encodes CAWSVSGTHGYTF.